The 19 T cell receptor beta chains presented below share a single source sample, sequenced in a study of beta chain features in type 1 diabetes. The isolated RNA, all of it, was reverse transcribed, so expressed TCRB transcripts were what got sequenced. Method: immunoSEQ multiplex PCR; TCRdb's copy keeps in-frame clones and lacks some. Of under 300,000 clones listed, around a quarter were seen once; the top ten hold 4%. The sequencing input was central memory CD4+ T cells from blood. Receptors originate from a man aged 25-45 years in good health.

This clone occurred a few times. Here the CDR3 DNA reads TGTGCCAGCAGCTTAGGGCGTTGGAATGAGCAGTTCTTC. Translating it yields CASSLGRWNEQFF. The J gene is TRBJ2-1, the V gene TRBV7-2; D unresolved. The CDR3 is 13 amino acids. CDR1 is SGHTA, CDR2 FQGNSA, per germline. The V end lost 1 base, the J end lost 7 bases, and 8 bases lay between the germline ends.

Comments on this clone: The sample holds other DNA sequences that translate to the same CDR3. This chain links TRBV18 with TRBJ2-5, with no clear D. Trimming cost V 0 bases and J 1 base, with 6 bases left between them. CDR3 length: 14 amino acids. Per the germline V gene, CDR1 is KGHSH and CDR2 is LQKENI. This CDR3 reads CASSPPLPQETQYF. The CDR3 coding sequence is TGTGCCAGCTCACCACCGCTGCCCCAAGAGACCCAGTACTTC.

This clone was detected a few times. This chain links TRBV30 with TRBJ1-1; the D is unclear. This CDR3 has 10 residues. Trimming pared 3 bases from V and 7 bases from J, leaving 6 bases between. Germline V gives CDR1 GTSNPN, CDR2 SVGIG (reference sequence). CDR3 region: CAWRQFEAFF. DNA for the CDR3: TGTGCCTGGAGACAATTTGAAGCTTTCTTT.

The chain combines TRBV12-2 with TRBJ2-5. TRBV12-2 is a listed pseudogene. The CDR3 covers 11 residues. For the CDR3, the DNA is TGTGCAAGTCTTATCATGGAGACCCAGTACTTC. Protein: CASLIMETQYF.

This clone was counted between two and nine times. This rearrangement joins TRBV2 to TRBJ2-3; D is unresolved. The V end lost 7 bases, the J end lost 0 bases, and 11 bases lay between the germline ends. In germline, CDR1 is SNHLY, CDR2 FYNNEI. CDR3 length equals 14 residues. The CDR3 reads CASKKRESTDTQYF. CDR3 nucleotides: TGTGCCAGCAAGAAGCGCGAGAGCACAGATACGCAGTATTTT.

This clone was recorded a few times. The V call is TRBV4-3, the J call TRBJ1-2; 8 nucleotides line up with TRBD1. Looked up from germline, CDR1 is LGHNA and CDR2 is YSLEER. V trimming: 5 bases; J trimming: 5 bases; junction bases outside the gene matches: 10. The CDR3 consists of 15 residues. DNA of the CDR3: TGCGCCAGCAGCTCCGTCGGGACAGGAGATTATGGCTACACCTTC. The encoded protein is CASSSVGTGDYGYTF.

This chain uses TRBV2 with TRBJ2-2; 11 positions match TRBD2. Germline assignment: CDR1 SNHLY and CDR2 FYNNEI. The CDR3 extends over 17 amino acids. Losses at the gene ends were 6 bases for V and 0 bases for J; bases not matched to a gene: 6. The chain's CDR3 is CASRRVAGGPNTGELFF. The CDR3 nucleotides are TGTGCCAGCAGACGTGTAGCGGGAGGGCCGAACACCGGGGAGCTGTTTTTT.

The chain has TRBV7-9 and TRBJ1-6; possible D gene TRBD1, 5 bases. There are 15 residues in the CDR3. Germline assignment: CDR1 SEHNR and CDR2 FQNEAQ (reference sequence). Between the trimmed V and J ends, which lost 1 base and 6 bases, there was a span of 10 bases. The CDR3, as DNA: TGTGCCAGCAGCTTAGACGGGACTGGTAATTCACCCCTCCACTTT. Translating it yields CASSLDGTGNSPLHF.

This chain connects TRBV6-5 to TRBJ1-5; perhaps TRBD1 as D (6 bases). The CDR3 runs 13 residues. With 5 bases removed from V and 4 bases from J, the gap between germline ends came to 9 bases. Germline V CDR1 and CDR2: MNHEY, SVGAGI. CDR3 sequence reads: CASSEQGNQPQHF. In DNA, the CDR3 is TGTGCCAGCAGTGAACAGGGAAATCAGCCCCAGCATTTT.

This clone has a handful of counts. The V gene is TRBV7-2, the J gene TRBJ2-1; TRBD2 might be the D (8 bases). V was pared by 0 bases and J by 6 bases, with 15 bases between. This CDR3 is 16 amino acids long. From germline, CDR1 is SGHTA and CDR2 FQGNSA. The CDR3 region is CASSLAQGTRANEQFF. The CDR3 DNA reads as TGTGCCAGCAGCTTAGCACAGGGGACTAGGGCCAATGAGCAGTTCTTC.

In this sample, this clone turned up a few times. The CDR3 spells CASLSSGISSYNEQFF. The CDR3 region has the DNA TGTGCCAGCCTTTCTAGCGGGATCAGCTCCTACAATGAGCAGTTCTTC. The chain is built from TRBV5-6 and TRBJ2-1, with 9 bases that match TRBD2. Germline CDR1 reads SGHDT; CDR2 reads YYEEEE. V shed 7 bases and J 0 bases; nucleotides not matched to a gene: 8. This CDR3 has 16 residues.

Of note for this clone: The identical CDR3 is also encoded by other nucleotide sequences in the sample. CDR3 bases: TGCAGCGTTGGGGAGAACACTGAAGCTTTCTTT. It translates to CSVGENTEAFF. The chain couples TRBV29-1 to TRBJ1-1; no reliable D call. CDR3 length: 11 amino acids. CDR1 SQVTM and CDR2 ANQGSEA come from the germline V gene. The V end lost 4 bases, the J end lost 1 base, and 4 bases lay between the germline ends.

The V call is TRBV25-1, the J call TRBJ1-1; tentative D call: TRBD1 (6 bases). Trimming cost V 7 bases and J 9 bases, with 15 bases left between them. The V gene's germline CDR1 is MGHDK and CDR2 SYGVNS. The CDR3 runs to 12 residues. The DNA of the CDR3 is TGTGCCAGCACCAAAGGGGGGGAGAAAGCTTTCTTT. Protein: CASTKGGEKAFF.

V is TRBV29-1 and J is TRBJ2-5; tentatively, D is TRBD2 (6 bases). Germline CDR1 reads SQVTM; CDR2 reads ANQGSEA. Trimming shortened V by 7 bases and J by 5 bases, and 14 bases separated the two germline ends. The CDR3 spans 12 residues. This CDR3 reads CSARLGRETQYF. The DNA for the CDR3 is TGCAGCGCCCGCTTGGGGAGGGAGACCCAGTACTTC.

The CDR3 reads CASSDSRQETQYF. In nucleotides, the CDR3 is TGCGCCAGCAGTGACAGTCGCCAAGAGACCCAGTACTTC. V gene TRBV10-1 combines with J gene TRBJ2-5; D unresolved. Looked up from germline, CDR1 is WNHNN and CDR2 is SYGVQD (reference sequence). Trimming took off 3 bases at V and 1 base at J, with 6 bases between the two ends. This CDR3 region has 13 residues.

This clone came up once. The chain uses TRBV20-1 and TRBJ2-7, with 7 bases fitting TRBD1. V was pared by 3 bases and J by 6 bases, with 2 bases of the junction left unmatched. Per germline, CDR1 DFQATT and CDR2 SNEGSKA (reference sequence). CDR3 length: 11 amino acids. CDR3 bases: TGCAGTGCTAGGGGACAGACCGAGCAGTACTTC. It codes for CSARGQTEQYF.

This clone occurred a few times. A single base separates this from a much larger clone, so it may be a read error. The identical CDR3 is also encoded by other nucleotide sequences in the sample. As DNA, the CDR3 is TGCAGCGTTGAAGAGCAGGCTGGGGCCAACGTCCTGACTTTC. The encoded protein is CSVEEQAGANVLTF. The gene calls are TRBV29-1 and TRBJ2-6; D is unresolved. Between the trimmed V and J ends, which lost 0 bases and 2 bases, there was a span of 5 bases. Looked up from germline, CDR1 is SQVTM and CDR2 is ANQGSEA. The CDR3 spans 14 residues.

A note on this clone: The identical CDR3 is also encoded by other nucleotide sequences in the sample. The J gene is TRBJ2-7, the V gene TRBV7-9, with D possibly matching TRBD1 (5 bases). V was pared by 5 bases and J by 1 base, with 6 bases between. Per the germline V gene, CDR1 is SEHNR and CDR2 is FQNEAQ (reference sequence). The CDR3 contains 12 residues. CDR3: CASSPGSYEQYF. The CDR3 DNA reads TGTGCCAGCAGCCCAGGGTCCTACGAGCAGTACTTC.

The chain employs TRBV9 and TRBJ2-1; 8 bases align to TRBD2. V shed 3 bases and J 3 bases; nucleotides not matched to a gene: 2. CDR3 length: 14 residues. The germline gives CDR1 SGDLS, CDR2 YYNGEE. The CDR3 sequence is CASSEGLGYNEQFF. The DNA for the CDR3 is TGTGCCAGCAGCGAGGGACTAGGCTACAATGAGCAGTTCTTC.